This T cell receptor beta chain was documented in a study of OX40 agonist ivuxolimab in advanced cancers. As for the study in general: Eligibility admitted prior anti-PD-1, anti-PD-L1 or anti-CTLA-4 therapy; roughly 39% had some. Patients achieving partial responses numbered three: one hepatocellular carcinoma case and two cutaneous melanoma cases. Points from the study as a whole: Partial responders at 0.1-3.0 mg/kg had among the lowest clonal expansion.

The data were produced by immunoSEQ multiplex PCR, yet TCRdb's version contains in-frame clones alone and is incomplete. The profile shows 100,000 to 150,000 clones, roughly 90% of them singletons. About this clone itself: Its antigen is unidentified.

The clonotype was recovered from an adult with an advanced solid tumor such as melanoma, head and neck, liver or kidney cancer. The sequences come from CD4+ or CD8+ T cells sorted from blood, collected in a trial of the OX40 agonist ivuxolimab.

CDR3 nucleotide sequence: TGTGCCAGTAGTTCCCAAAAGGAGGTGCCTGCCAACATTCAGTACTTC. It encodes CASSSQKEVPANIQYF. The rearrangement joins TRBV19 to TRBJ2-4; the D gene is possibly TRBD2 (5 bases). The V end lost 5 bases, the J end lost 7 bases, and 21 bases lay between the germline ends. CDR1 and CDR2 from the germline V gene are LNHDA and SQIVND (reference sequence). The CDR3 length is 16 residues.